The next 13 T cell receptor beta chains were all read from a single sample in a study of cytomegalovirus exposure and HLA in healthy donors. This PCR relied on a set of 60 Vbeta primers and 13 Jbeta primers. The repertoire was sequenced with immunoSEQ multiplex PCR; TCRdb's copy has only in-frame clones and lacks some. The sample yields about 80,000 clones, approximately 65% seen once. The sequenced sample consisted of PBMCs. The source is a male donor in good health and CMV-seropositive.

This clone was found a few times. Sequence at one end of the junction differs from germline and may be a read error. The gene calls are TRBV7-9 and TRBJ1-1; D possibly corresponds to TRBD1 (6 bases). Germline lookup yields CDR1 SEHNR and CDR2 FQNEAQ (reference sequence). This CDR3 has 15 residues. The CDR3 DNA reads TGTTCCAGCAGCTTAGTACAGGGCGTAAACACTGAAGCTTTCTTT. Translating it yields CSSSLVQGVNTEAFF.

J is TRBJ1-5 and V is TRBV4-3; the D gene is possibly TRBD1 (5 bases). The V gene lost 0 bases and the J gene lost 0 bases, with 12 bases spanning the gap. Germline V gene data show CDR1 as LGHNA and CDR2 as YSLEER. The length of the CDR3 is 17 residues. As DNA, the CDR3 is TGCGCCAGCAGCCAAGATATTCTGGACATTAGCAATCAGCCCCAGCATTTT. This gives the protein CASSQDILDISNQPQHF.

The sample holds a few counts of this clone. This chain connects TRBV9 to TRBJ2-1, with a possible D match to TRBD1 (7 bases). CDR1 and CDR2 (germline): SGDLS, YYNGEE. The CDR3 has 16 residues. Trimming cost V 3 bases and J 0 bases, with 13 bases left between them. The CDR3, as DNA: TGTGCCAGCAGCGCAGCAGGGGGACTCTCCTACAATGAGCAGTTCTTC. Encoded protein: CASSAAGGLSYNEQFF.

The genes are TRBV29-1 and TRBJ1-2; D gene ambiguous. V was shortened by 3 bases and J by 6 bases, with 8 bases between the two germline ends. The germline gives CDR1 SQVTM, CDR2 ANQGSEA. The CDR3 contains 11 residues. The CDR3 protein is CSVDGVDGYTF. The CDR3 nucleotides are TGCAGCGTTGACGGTGTTGATGGCTACACCTTC. The whole variable domain, remainder taken from reference TRBV29-1 and TRBJ1-2, is SAVISQKPSRDICQRGTSLTIQCQVDSQVTMMFWYRQQPGQSLTLIATANQGSEATYESGFVIDKFPISRPNLTFSTLTVSNMSPEDSSIYLCSVDGVDGYTFGSGTRLTVV.

V is TRBV11-3 and J is TRBJ2-1; 9 bases are a match to TRBD2. The CDR3 loop spans 14 amino acids. CDR1 and CDR2 from the germline V gene are SGHNT and YENEEA. Losses at the gene ends were 1 base for V and 6 bases for J; bases not matched to a gene: 1. CDR3 DNA: TGTGCCAGCAGCTTAGGGGGACTAGCCAATGAGCAGTTCTTC. It translates to CASSLGGLANEQFF.

This clone appeared once. The chain is built from TRBV19 and TRBJ1-1; 8 bases map to TRBD1. V shed 7 bases and J 4 bases; nucleotides not matched to a gene: 5. The CDR3 consists of 13 residues. In germline, CDR1 is LNHDA, CDR2 SQIVND (reference sequence). This CDR3 is CASKRDRFTEAFF. The DNA for the CDR3 is TGTGCCAGTAAGCGGGACAGGTTCACTGAAGCTTTCTTT. The complete variable domain, with remaining parts taken from reference TRBV19 and TRBJ1-1, reads DGGITQSPKYLFRKEGQNVTLSCEQNLNHDAMYWYRQDPGQGLRLIYYSQIVNDFQKGDIAEGYSVSREKKESFPLTVTSAQKNPTAFYLCASKRDRFTEAFFGQGTRLTVV.

V gene TRBV5-6 combines with J gene TRBJ2-1; TRBD1 might be the D (6 bases). CDR1 is SGHDT and CDR2 is YYEEEE in the germline V gene. The CDR3 has 15 amino acids. Between the trimmed V and J ends, which lost 2 bases and 8 bases, there was a span of 17 bases. The CDR3 reads CASSFSGQGPYEQFF. The CDR3, as DNA: TGTGCCAGCAGCTTTTCCGGGCAGGGGCCCTATGAGCAGTTCTTC.

The genes are TRBV28 and TRBJ1-6, with TRBD1 identical over 8 bases. CDR3 length: 16 residues. CDR1 is MDHEN and CDR2 is SYDVKM in the germline V gene. V shed 4 bases and J 7 bases; nucleotides not matched to a gene: 9. CDR3 in DNA: TGTGCCAGCAGTTCTCCCGGACAGGGAGCCAATTCACCCCTCCACTTT. This translates into CASSSPGQGANSPLHF. The variable domain in full, with the rest retrieved from reference TRBV28 and TRBJ1-6, is DVKVTQSSRYLVKRTGEKVFLECVQDMDHENMFWYRQDPGLGLRLIYFSYDVKMKEKGDIPEGYSVSREKKERFSLILESASTNQTSMYLCASSSPGQGANSPLHFGNGTRLTVT.

This chain links TRBV27 with TRBJ2-2; D is ambiguous. Trimming removed 8 bases at V and 2 bases at J, with 9 bases between. Germline V lookup: CDR1 MNHEY, CDR2 SMNVEV (reference sequence). This CDR3 is 13 amino acids long. The CDR3 reads CASRLANTGELFF. In nucleotides, the CDR3 is TGTGCCAGCCGACTGGCTAACACCGGGGAGCTGTTTTTT.

The rearrangement joins TRBV6-5 to TRBJ2-5, with 10 bases identical to TRBD2. There are 15 residues in the CDR3. After removal of 6 bases from V and 7 bases from J, the junction contained 11 bases not matched to a gene. In germline, CDR1 is MNHEY, CDR2 SVGAGI. This chain's CDR3 is CASSSIAGGRGTQYF. The DNA of the CDR3 is TGTGCCAGCAGCTCTATAGCGGGAGGTCGCGGGACCCAGTACTTC.

This clone was counted between two and nine times. The CDR3 DNA reads TGTGCCAGCAGCTTTGGCGGGGGACACTACAATGAGCAGTTCTTC. Encoded protein: CASSFGGGHYNEQFF. The rearrangement links TRBV7-9 to TRBJ2-1, with a possible D match to TRBD2 (7 bases). The length of the CDR3 is 15 residues. V gave up 3 bases and J gave up 3 bases, with 12 bases separating them. Germline CDR1 and CDR2: SEHNR and FQNEAQ (reference sequence).

This clone was counted many times. The chain recombines TRBV5-4 with TRBJ2-5; 13 nucleotides match TRBD2. The CDR3 is 16 amino acids. Germline V lookup: CDR1 SGHNT, CDR2 YYREEE (reference sequence). With 4 bases clipped from V and 4 bases from J, the junction kept 7 bases outside the gene matches. As DNA, the CDR3 is TGTGCCAGCAGCGATCGGACTAGCGGGAGTTCAGAGACCCAGTACTTC. Residues: CASSDRTSGSSETQYF.

This clone has just one count. J is TRBJ2-2 and V is TRBV29-1; 10 bases agree with TRBD1. This CDR3 is 15 amino acids long. V shed 3 bases, J shed 5 bases, and the junction held 6 bases outside the gene matches. Germline CDR1 SQVTM, CDR2 ANQGSEA. The CDR3 DNA is TGCAGCGTTGAGATACCGGGACAGGGGACCGGGGAGCTGTTTTTT. It is translated as CSVEIPGQGTGELFF.